This T cell receptor beta chain originates from a study of blood T cell repertoires in COVID-19. TCRdb's copy holds only in-frame clones and misses some; the assay was immunoSEQ multiplex PCR. This table has under 200,000 clones, around four fifths appearing once. Germline CDR1 reads SGHVS; CDR2 reads FNYEAQ. The CDR3 runs to 14 residues. J lost 3 bases, V lost 0 bases, and 0 bases had no gene match. The chain recombines TRBV7-6 with TRBJ1-2, with 8 bases matching TRBD1. The sample comprised peripheral blood. The receptor comes from a woman older than 75 with COVID-19, enrolled during active disease. The CDR3 loop reads CASSLADRDYGYTF. The CDR3 DNA reads as TGTGCCAGCAGCTTAGCGGACAGGGACTATGGCTACACCTTC.